A selection of T cell receptor beta chains follows, all from one sample in a study of cytomegalovirus exposure and HLA in healthy donors. Libraries were prepared by immunoSEQ multiplex PCR; TCRdb keeps only in-frame clonotypes and omits some of them. The listing contains about 130,000 clones. Sequencing was done on a sample of PBMCs. All receptors come from a man aged 18 to 35 in good health and CMV-seronegative. Each CDR3 is given with its conserved first and last residue. D genes are given only for firm matches.

.,TRBJ2-3,TRBV11-1,CASSSKARGTDTQYF,TGTGCCAGCAGCTCCAAGGCTCGGGGCACAGATACGCAGTATTTT
TRBD2,TRBJ2-3,TRBV6-1,CASSEGGGGPDTQYF,TGTGCCAGCAGTGAAGGCGGGGGAGGTCCAGATACGCAGTATTTT
.,TRBJ2-3,TRBV2,CASRVGGTTDTQYF,TGTGCCAGCAGGGTGGGGGGTACCACAGATACGCAGTATTTT
.,TRBJ2-3,TRBV10-1,CASSESPGGSTDTQYF,TGCGCCAGCAGTGAGTCACCTGGCGGGAGCACAGATACGCAGTATTTT
.,TRBJ1-1,TRBV2,CASRQGMGEAFF,TGTGCCAGCAGGCAGGGGATGGGTGAAGCTTTCTTT
TRBD2,TRBJ2-3,TRBV7-9,CASSPRLAGGPVRDTQYF,TGTGCCAGCAGCCCAAGACTAGCGGGGGGGCCAGTCAGAGATACGCAGTATTTT
.,TRBJ1-5,TRBV2,CASRAGGHTQPQHF,TGTGCCAGCAGGGCGGGGGGGCACACTCAGCCCCAGCATTTT
TRBD1,TRBJ1-1,TRBV19,CASGRDRVNEAFF,TGTGCCAGTGGGCGGGACAGGGTTAATGAAGCTTTCTTT
.,TRBJ1-1,TRBV28,CASSRGGLVVEAFF,TGTGCCAGCAGTAGGGGGGGGTTAGTCGTTGAAGCTTTCTTT
.,TRBJ2-3,TRBV7-9,CASSLAPQADTQYF,TGTGCCAGCAGCTTAGCCCCCCAGGCAGATACGCAGTATTTT
TRBD2,TRBJ2-1,TRBV5-6,CASSLYGYSGSSNEQFF,TGTGCCAGCAGCTTGTACGGGTACAGCGGGAGTAGCAATGAGCAGTTCTTC
TRBD1,TRBJ2-7,TRBV5-1,CASRMGTGGYEQYF,TGCGCCAGCAGGATGGGGACAGGGGGCTACGAGCAGTACTTC
.,TRBJ2-7,TRBV7-9,CASSLTTETYEQYF,TGTGCCAGCAGCCTGACGACAGAAACCTACGAGCAGTACTTC
.,TRBJ2-3,TRBV11-2,CASSLEILGADTQYF,TGTGCCAGCAGCTTAGAGATCCTAGGGGCAGATACGCAGTATTTT
TRBD2,TRBJ2-1,TRBV30,CAWGTSGNIHEQFF,TGTGCCTGGGGGACTAGCGGGAATATACATGAGCAGTTCTTC
TRBD2,TRBJ2-1,TRBV11-2,CASSFLAGGLPNEQFF,TGTGCCAGCAGCTTTTTAGCGGGAGGGCTGCCCAATGAGCAGTTCTTC
TRBD1,TRBJ1-2,TRBV7-9,CASSLGSGQGPLSGYTF,TGTGCCAGCAGCTTAGGTTCGGGACAGGGCCCCCTAAGTGGCTACACCTTC
.,TRBJ1-2,TRBV4-1,CASSHPGRVNYGYTF,TGCGCCAGCAGCCACCCGGGAAGAGTTAACTATGGCTACACCTTC
.,TRBJ1-1,TRBV29-1,CSVSGGWGMNTEAFF,TGCAGCGTTTCAGGAGGGTGGGGGATGAACACTGAAGCTTTCTTT
.,TRBJ2-7,TRBV28,CASSQPDRLYF,TGTGCCAGCAGCCAGCCCGACAGACTGTACTTC
TRBD2,TRBJ2-3,TRBV5-1,CASSLRGLAGTDTQYF,TGCGCCAGCAGCTTGAGGGGACTAGCGGGAACAGATACGCAGTATTTT
.,TRBJ2-5,TRBV5-1,CASSLGADGGGARQETQYF,TGCGCCAGCAGCTTGGGGGCTGACGGAGGCGGAGCCCGCCAAGAGACCCAGTACTTC
.,TRBJ2-6,TRBV29-1,CSVQGSGANVLTF,TGCAGCGTGCAGGGCTCTGGGGCCAACGTCCTGACTTTC
.,TRBJ2-1,TRBV5-1,CASTPRDRADNEQFF,TGCGCCAGCACCCCGAGGGATCGGGCAGACAATGAGCAGTTCTTC
.,TRBJ2-5,TRBV30,CAWGQGKETQYF,TGTGCATGGGGGCAGGGGAAAGAGACCCAGTACTTC
.,TRBJ1-1,TRBV27,CASTGGDQWPEAFF,TGTGCCAGCACAGGAGGAGATCAATGGCCTGAAGCTTTCTTT
.,TRBJ1-4,TRBV4-1,CASSQTGPTNEKLFF,TGCGCCAGCAGCCAGACAGGACCAACTAATGAAAAACTGTTTTTT
.,TRBJ2-2,TRBV27,CASSFGMGLGTGELFF,TGTGCCAGCAGTTTTGGAATGGGACTTGGGACCGGGGAGCTGTTTTTT
.,TRBJ1-2,TRBV2,CASNGGNYGYTF,TGTGCCAGCAACGGAGGGAACTATGGCTACACCTTC
TRBD2,TRBJ2-3,TRBV4-1,CASSQVDLAGPSTDTQYF,TGCGCCAGCAGCCAAGTGGATCTAGCGGGACCTAGCACAGATACGCAGTATTTT
.,TRBJ1-1,TRBV5-1,CASSFPNTEAFF,TGCGCCAGCAGCTTTCCAAACACTGAAGCTTTCTTT
.,TRBJ1-2,TRBV30,CAWMGRYGYTF,TGTGCCTGGATGGGCCGATATGGCTACACCTTC
.,TRBJ1-4,TRBV28,CASSSLMDVGGNEKLFF,TGTGCCAGCAGTAGTCTGATGGACGTTGGCGGGAATGAAAAACTGTTTTTT
TRBD1,TRBJ1-4,TRBV2,CASSYGTGDWEKLFF,TGTGCCAGCAGCTACGGGACAGGGGATTGGGAAAAACTGTTTTTT
.,TRBJ1-1,TRBV5-1,CASSLSGKENTEAFF,TGCGCCAGCAGCTTGTCGGGGAAGGAGAACACTGAAGCTTTCTTT
TRBD1,TRBJ1-4,TRBV11-2,CASTTRTGGEKLFF,TGTGCCAGTACCACCAGGACAGGGGGAGAAAAACTGTTTTTT
TRBD1,TRBJ1-1,TRBV5-6,CASSLFLTGYHTEAFF,TGTGCCAGCAGCTTGTTCCTGACAGGGTACCACACTGAAGCTTTCTTT
.,TRBJ2-3,TRBV9,CASSVGKSVGTDTQYF,TGTGCCAGCAGCGTAGGCAAGAGCGTAGGAACAGATACGCAGTATTTT
TRBD1,TRBJ2-2,TRBV7-9,CASSFRQGPFGELFF,TGTGCCAGCAGCTTTAGACAGGGACCATTCGGGGAGCTGTTTTTT
.,TRBJ1-3,TRBV5-1,CASSLERQKKGNTIYF,TGCGCCAGCAGCTTGGAAAGACAAAAGAAGGGAAACACCATATATTTT